The clone carrying this T cell receptor (beta chain) was seen many times. Its target is unknown. The CDR3 extends over 15 amino acids. V lost 6 bases to trimming and J lost 5 bases; unmatched junction nucleotides: 6. The germline gives CDR1 LGHDT, CDR2 YNNKEL (reference sequence). Quantitative barcoded 5'-RACE was used to prepare TCR beta libraries. TCRdb re-called the 5' RACE reads through MiXCR, storing one row per CDR3 protein. The sample consists of roughly 120,000 distinct CDR3 sequences, roughly 7.3% of them appearing once. The sample comes from a study of CD8 T cells in ankylosing spondylitis. Study-level results: Characteristic, it appeared, of ankylosing spondylitis blood was a TCR beta motif of several highly homologous variants. Within matched ankylosing spondylitis synovial fluid, disease-linked clones were reportedly significantly enriched. Earlier studies detected some motif variants in reactive arthritis synovial fluid and blood.

Material: blood, either unsorted or a sorted T cell fraction (not recorded which). The rearrangement joins TRBV3-1 to TRBJ2-3, with 12 bases that match TRBD2. The clonotype originates from a male donor with ankylosing spondylitis or in good health (not recorded which). The CDR3 bases are TGTGCCAGCAGTCCCACTAGCGGGGGGCGAGATACGCAGTATTTT. It encodes CASSPTSGGRDTQYF.